Listed below are T cell receptor beta chains from one sample, sequenced in a study of OX40 agonist ivuxolimab in advanced cancers. TCRdb's table, derived via immunoSEQ multiplex PCR, lists solely in-frame clones and lacks some. The sample shows over 45,000 clones, under 85% of them seen only once. Here the sequenced sample was CD4+ or CD8+ T cells sorted from blood, taken in a trial of the OX40 agonist ivuxolimab. These receptors came from an adult with an advanced solid tumor such as melanoma, head and neck, liver or kidney cancer. Both conserved end residues are part of each CDR3. Each record gives: D gene, J gene, clone size, V gene, CDR3 DNA, CDR3 protein. A D gene is named only where the DNA matches it firmly. Expanded clones are given a class, and other clones once, few, many or no size at all.

NA,TRBJ1-1,NA,TRBV4-1,TGCGCCAGCAGCCTCCGAACAGCAGGGATAGCTGAAGCTTTCTTT,CASSLRTAGIAEAFF
NA,TRBJ1-1,NA,TRBV28,TGTGCCAGCAGTGACCCCGGGGGGGGAAACACTGAAGCTTTCTTT,CASSDPGGGNTEAFF
NA,TRBJ1-2,NA,TRBV19,TGTGCCAGTAGTATCGGGACCGAGGCACATGGCTACACCTTC,CASSIGTEAHGYTF
NA,TRBJ1-6,NA,TRBV7-2,TGTGCCAGCAGCCCCAAAAGCGGACAGAGCTCCTATAATTCACCCCTCCACTTT,CASSPKSGQSSYNSPLHF
NA,TRBJ2-7,NA,TRBV30,TGTGCCTGGATGACGGCAGGGATGTCGCACGAGCAGTACTTC,CAWMTAGMSHEQYF
TRBD1,TRBJ2-2,once,TRBV7-8,TGTGCCAGCAGCTTGGACAGGCTTCACACCGGGGAGCTGTTTTTT,CASSLDRLHTGELFF
NA,TRBJ2-7,NA,TRBV28,TGTGCCAGCGGACTTGCGGGGACCAGGTTGGGGCAGTACTTC,CASGLAGTRLGQYF
NA,TRBJ2-2,NA,TRBV5-1,TGCGCCAGCAGCTTGGCGACAATTTTGAACACCGGGGAGCTGTTTTTT,CASSLATILNTGELFF
TRBD1,TRBJ2-6,NA,TRBV5-8,TGTGCCAGCAGCAGACAGGGGTTTAATGGGGCCAACGTCCTGACTTTC,CASSRQGFNGANVLTF
NA,TRBJ1-2,NA,TRBV28,TGTGCCAGCAGTTTGGGAGGGGGGCGAACTAACTATGGCTACACCTTC,CASSLGGGRTNYGYTF
TRBD2,TRBJ2-1,NA,TRBV2,TGTGCCAGCGGGACTAGCGGGAGGGCAGCCTACAATGAGCAGTTCTTC,CASGTSGRAAYNEQFF
NA,TRBJ1-6,NA,TRBV7-9,TGTGCCAGCAGCTGGGACCCCCCGCCGTATGGCCCCCTCCACTTT,CASSWDPPPYGPLHF
TRBD2,TRBJ2-7,NA,TRBV7-2,TGTGCCAGCAGCTTAGTAGGGGGGAGCGGGAGGGTTTATTTCAACGAGCAGTACTTC,CASSLVGGSGRVYFNEQYF
TRBD1,TRBJ1-1,NA,TRBV18,TGTGCCAGCTCACCAATCCCGACAGGGGTGAACACTGAAGCTTTCTTT,CASSPIPTGVNTEAFF
TRBD2,TRBJ2-3,NA,TRBV10-3,TGTGCCATCAGTCCCGAACTAGCGGGAGTTGGAGATACGCAGTATTTT,CAISPELAGVGDTQYF
NA,TRBJ2-1,NA,TRBV7-9,TGTGCCAGCAGCTTATCAGGGTCAAAGCGGAGCTCCTACAATGAGCAGTTCTTC,CASSLSGSKRSSYNEQFF
TRBD2,TRBJ2-1,once,TRBV27,TGTGCCAGCAGTTTGAGCGGGACGAGCTACAATGAGCAGTTCTTC,CASSLSGTSYNEQFF
TRBD1,TRBJ1-2,NA,TRBV4-2,TGTGCCAGCAGCCAAGATTTATCTACGGGGACAGGGATTCCTGGCTACACCTTC,CASSQDLSTGTGIPGYTF
TRBD1,TRBJ2-1,once,TRBV7-9,TGTGCCAGCAGTTCTGGACAGGGTGGAAACAATGAGCAGTTCTTC,CASSSGQGGNNEQFF
TRBD2,TRBJ2-3,NA,TRBV9,TGTGCCAGCAGCGTAGATCCTAGCGGGAGGGCCTGGGAGGATACGCAGTATTTT,CASSVDPSGRAWEDTQYF
TRBD2,TRBJ2-2,NA,TRBV5-1,TGCGCCAGCAGCTTAGCGGGAGGGAGCCCCGGGGAGCTGTTTTTT,CASSLAGGSPGELFF
NA,TRBJ2-2,NA,TRBV5-5,TGTGCCAGCAGCCCCCCCCTGGAGGGCGGGGAGCTGTTTTTT,CASSPPLEGGELFF
NA,TRBJ1-2,NA,TRBV5-4,TGTGCCAGCAGCTATATGGGGGACTATGGCTACACCTTC,CASSYMGDYGYTF
NA,TRBJ2-1,NA,TRBV27,TGTGCCAGCAGTTTCCAGGGCGATTACAATGAGCAGTTCTTC,CASSFQGDYNEQFF
NA,TRBJ2-1,few,TRBV6-5,TGTGCCACCTACTTGAGGGATGAGCAGTTCTTC,CATYLRDEQFF
NA,TRBJ1-5,NA,TRBV5-1,TGCGCCAGCAGCGGGGGGATCGATCAGCCCCAGCATTTT,CASSGGIDQPQHF
TRBD1,TRBJ2-7,NA,TRBV7-2,TGTGCCAGCAGCTATGCCGGGACAGGGACCAACGAGCAGTACTTC,CASSYAGTGTNEQYF
TRBD1,TRBJ1-3,NA,TRBV2,TGTGCCAGCAGTGGGGGCCACAGGGGGCAGGGAAACACCATATATTTT,CASSGGHRGQGNTIYF
NA,TRBJ1-1,NA,TRBV11-1,TGTGCCAGCTCAAAACGGGGGGACTACACTGAAGCTTTCTTT,CASSKRGDYTEAFF
TRBD1,TRBJ1-3,NA,TRBV6-1,TGTGCCAGCACCCTGGACAGGGCTGGAAACACCATATATTTT,CASTLDRAGNTIYF
NA,TRBJ1-2,NA,TRBV28,TGTGCCAGCAAAACCGGGACATCTCATGGCTACACCTTC,CASKTGTSHGYTF
TRBD1,TRBJ1-2,NA,TRBV5-1,TGCGCCAGCAGCCTGGGAAGGTTGGACAGGGATGATGGCTACACCTTC,CASSLGRLDRDDGYTF
NA,TRBJ2-2,NA,TRBV12-5,TGTGCTAGTGGCCCTGGACGGACGAACGGGGAGCTGTTTTTT,CASGPGRTNGELFF
TRBD2,TRBJ2-7,NA,TRBV9,TGTGCCCGCAGCGGGGGGCAAGGGGGCAGGGACGAGCAGTACTTC,CARSGGQGGRDEQYF